The entry below gives a single TCR beta chain sequence along with its context. The CDR3 is made up of 14 amino acids. The V end lost 3 bases, the J end lost 1 base, and 11 bases lay between the germline ends. The V gene's germline CDR1 is SGHKS and CDR2 YYEKEE (reference sequence). The treatment was: approximately 18 received Ad26.COV2.S at low or high dose, single or two shots; roughly five received placebo; per-sample allocation not given. Sampling was performed 63 days after the first vaccine or placebo injection. This specimen belongs to a study of Ad26.COV2.S vaccination and SARS-CoV-2 variants. Generated by immunoSEQ multiplex PCR, the TCRdb table keeps only in-frame clones and is missing some. The sample holds about 680,000 clones; around 90% are singletons and the top ten take approximately 1.5%.

The chain is built from TRBV5-5 and TRBJ2-7; possibly TRBD2 for D (6 bases). This specimen consisted of peripheral blood, obtained in a trial of Ad26.COV2.S vaccine versus placebo. The origin of this receptor is a person aged 18 to 65 who received the Ad26.COV2.S COVID-19 vaccine or a placebo. The CDR3 sequence is CASSWRDGSYEQYF. CDR3 nucleotide sequence: TGTGCCAGCAGCTGGCGGGACGGGTCCTACGAGCAGTACTTC.